This T cell receptor (beta chain) was profiled in a study of cytomegalovirus exposure and HLA in healthy donors. In the study overall: It was reported in a later analysis that the 120 or so validation repertoires used the same platform as the roughly 640 first-cohort repertoires. Study findings and constraints: Rarity held for most TCR sequences, but there were some public TCRs that occurred in many donors. CMV antigen specificity was confirmed in vitro for a few CMV-associated chains. There were about 160 TCR beta chains listed as cytomegalovirus-associated.

Assay used: immunoSEQ multiplex PCR; TCRdb lists only in-frame clones, some missing. The sample lists 150,000 to 200,000 clones, roughly 91% occurring once. Germline V gene lookup returns CDR1 MNHEY and CDR2 SVGAGI. The CDR3 is made up of 13 amino acids. Trimming pared 2 bases from V and 5 bases from J, leaving 9 bases between. On this clone itself: No antigen is known for it.

The source is a man aged 18 to 30 in good health and CMV-seropositive. What was sequenced was PBMCs. The rearrangement links TRBV6-5 to TRBJ1-1; D call uncertain. The CDR3: CASSYHVTTEAFF. The CDR3 coding sequence is TGTGCCAGCAGTTACCACGTGACAACTGAAGCTTTCTTT.